Listed below are T cell receptor beta chains from one sample, sequenced in a study of T cell repertoires in cytomegalovirus infection. The antigens for these receptors are not known. TCRdb re-derived calls from the reads in MiXCR, one entry per CDR3 protein. The top ten hold about 14% of the sample, which has roughly 350,000 distinct CDR3 sequences, just under 35% seen once. Source: cultured PBMCs, taken from culture after CMV antigen stimulation. These receptors were taken from a human donor in good health (CMV status not recorded). Some clones in this sample may be carry-over from other donors' samples. Both conserved end residues are trimmed from each CDR3. Each record gives: V gene, J gene, D gene, CDR3 protein. A D gene is named only where the DNA matches it firmly.

V: TRBV6-6
J: TRBJ1-1
D: -
CDR3: ASSRDLPEAF

V: TRBV6-2/TRBV6-3
J: TRBJ2-1
D: TRBD2
CDR3: ASSYSGLAGGGEQF

V: TRBV7-2
J: TRBJ2-7
D: TRBD1
CDR3: ASSEGQASSYEQY

V: TRBV7-2
J: TRBJ2-3
D: -
CDR3: ASSLDGAGFTDTQY

V: TRBV20-1
J: TRBJ1-5
D: -
CDR3: SARDPLAAGSSNQPQH

V: TRBV12-3/TRBV12-4
J: TRBJ1-2
D: -
CDR3: ASSSSAGVDYGYT

V: TRBV28
J: TRBJ2-3
D: -
CDR3: ASSLTGSGTDTQY

V: TRBV4-3
J: TRBJ2-5
D: -
CDR3: ASSQGGQSETQY

V: TRBV28
J: TRBJ2-7
D: -
CDR3: ATIEAGVLGYEQY

V: TRBV20-1
J: TRBJ2-4
D: TRBD2
CDR3: SAPPGLAGAKNIQY

V: TRBV7-2
J: TRBJ2-5
D: -
CDR3: ASSSYKETQY

V: TRBV4-3
J: TRBJ2-3
D: -
CDR3: ASSQGLPAQGITDTQY

V: TRBV7-2
J: TRBJ2-1
D: TRBD2
CDR3: ASSPTSGRDQSSYNEQF

V: TRBV4-1
J: TRBJ1-4
D: -
CDR3: ASSQGRGGDEKLF

V: TRBV24-1
J: TRBJ2-2
D: -
CDR3: ATSETRRDGELF

V: TRBV6-5
J: TRBJ2-1
D: TRBD1
CDR3: ASSYPRTGGTYNEQF

V: TRBV7-8
J: TRBJ2-5
D: TRBD2
CDR3: ASSPGTSGRAQETQY

V: TRBV4-3
J: TRBJ1-2
D: -
CDR3: ASSQAISQAEGGYT

V: TRBV7-6
J: TRBJ1-2
D: -
CDR3: ASSKRTDDYGYT

V: TRBV6-1
J: TRBJ1-5
D: -
CDR3: ASSARGKGRHQPQH

V: TRBV2
J: TRBJ1-1
D: TRBD1
CDR3: AGLGGGSGTEAF

V: TRBV5-1
J: TRBJ2-6
D: TRBD1
CDR3: ASSLRGQGRDVLT

V: TRBV6-2/TRBV6-3
J: TRBJ2-1
D: TRBD2
CDR3: ASRVGLAYNEQF

V: TRBV5-6
J: TRBJ1-1
D: -
CDR3: ASSWRGSRVNTEAF

V: TRBV11-2
J: TRBJ1-1
D: TRBD1
CDR3: ASSVSGTGDTEAF

V: TRBV7-2
J: TRBJ1-5
D: TRBD1
CDR3: ASSPRGRQPQH

V: TRBV10-2
J: TRBJ1-3
D: -
CDR3: ASSESLIGNTIY

V: TRBV5-8
J: TRBJ1-1
D: -
CDR3: ASSLAVRPTKNTEAF

V: TRBV11-3
J: TRBJ1-1
D: -
CDR3: ASSGRGVGTEAF

V: TRBV20-1
J: TRBJ2-3
D: TRBD2
CDR3: SARSTSVTDTQY

V: TRBV5-5
J: TRBJ2-3
D: -
CDR3: ASSLRGDSDTQY

V: TRBV28
J: TRBJ1-5
D: -
CDR3: ASSITGPNQPQH

V: TRBV6-2/TRBV6-3
J: TRBJ2-1
D: TRBD2
CDR3: ASISLGRREKDNEQF

V: TRBV12-3/TRBV12-4
J: TRBJ1-2
D: -
CDR3: ASRIQGGYGYT

V: TRBV12-3/TRBV12-4
J: TRBJ2-5
D: TRBD1
CDR3: ASSIGTGRETQY

V: TRBV7-2
J: TRBJ2-3
D: TRBD2
CDR3: ASSLAGKAGEGTDTQY

V: TRBV20-1
J: TRBJ2-4
D: -
CDR3: SAREQLDLAKNIQY

V: TRBV7-6
J: TRBJ2-1
D: -
CDR3: ASSHQDFAYNEQF

V: TRBV7-8
J: TRBJ1-5
D: -
CDR3: ASSLLSGNQPQH

V: TRBV7-4
J: TRBJ2-2
D: TRBD2
CDR3: ASSSEREQATGELF

V: TRBV7-2
J: TRBJ2-1
D: -
CDR3: ASSETSSSYNEQF

V: TRBV20-1
J: TRBJ2-3
D: -
CDR3: SASADGSLTGTSTDTQY

V: TRBV11-2
J: TRBJ2-2
D: -
CDR3: ASSLSAVANTGELF